The source of this T cell receptor (beta chain) is a study of blood T cell repertoires in COVID-19 (dated by TCRdb to the early 2020s). Background for the entire study: The collaborator samples originated in the United States, Italy and Spain and spanned the acute and convalescent phases of COVID-19. Subjects who had been exposed to COVID-19, were actively infected with it, or had recovered from it provided the deeply sampled blood TCRbeta repertoires that made up the dataset. A freely available public database, intended as a resource for researchers studying the immune response to SARS-CoV-2, is where the repertoires were released. HLA class I and class II types, where available, came from metadata supplied by the sample provider rather than from assay-based typing. Sample metadata almost always included a de-identified subject ID, COVID-19 status, age in years and sex. The samples were drawn from two sources: the first 160 participants of the ongoing ImmuneRACE study, and over 1,000 subjects contributed by 6 global collaborators. The material from the prospective study consisted of cDNA or gDNA derived from T cells, B-cell-depleted T cells, or PBMCs. On the study overall, not on this receptor specifically: Clinical and demographic metadata were provided uncurated, with the amount varying by source and participant.

A remark on this clone: Its antigen is not yet known. No much larger clone is present one base from it, and per-base qualities are unavailable.

Another Seattle source contributed samples from volunteer blood donors who had recovered from COVID-19. The collaborating institutions used their own protocols to collect whole blood in K2EDTA tubes. For TCRbeta analysis, collaborator samples were shipped as frozen whole blood, as isolated PBMCs, or as DNA extracted from either sample type. The immunoSEQ Assay, a bias-controlled multiplex PCR, was used to amplify TCRbeta CDR3 regions from genomic DNA. The authors processed their data as follows. Nucleated cell counts per sample were estimated from amplification of reference gene primers within the assay. Sequence reads were collapsed and filtered to measure the absolute abundance of every unique TCRbeta CDR3 rearrangement. For each sample, productive Simpson clonality was calculated as the square root of Simpson's diversity index across productive rearrangements. TCRdb provides this immuneACCESS table in a form limited to in-frame rearrangements. Some clones are lacking; in checked studies, under half of them reflect an unresolved V gene, and why the rest are absent is not known. D and trimming come from the DNA, and the V and J calls and clone size come from that table. In this sample the table shows approximately 190,000 clones, about 88% of which occur a single time. About 6.8% of the sample is held by the ten biggest clonotypes.

Taken from the germline V gene, the CDR1 and CDR2 loops are SGDLS and YYNGEE. Trimming takes 3 bases off V and 3 bases off J; junction bases not matched to a gene: 5. Including cysteine and phenylalanine, the CDR3 has 14 amino acids. Only the CDR3 part of the read is kept: 42 bases, read in frame from the first base. The sequence joins TRBV9 to TRBJ2-5; 7 middle bases align to TRBD1. This clonotype was obtained from a woman between 35 and 50 years old who had recovered from COVID-19. The sample was peripheral blood. The CDR3 sequence is CASSGGQIEETQYF. The bases read TGTGCCAGCAGCGGGGGACAGATAGAAGAGACCCAGTACTTC.